Listed here are 11 T cell receptor beta chains from one sample, sequenced in a study of monozygotic twins with inflammatory bowel disease. TCRdb re-called the 5' RACE reads and catalogs CDR3 proteins one per entry, DNA excluded. The listing records 70,000 to 95,000 distinct CDR3 sequences. Sequencing was done on a sample of blood. The receptors stem from a human donor with ulcerative colitis or Crohn's disease, or a healthy co-twin of an affected twin (not recorded which).

The gene calls are TRBV6-1 and TRBJ1-1; TCRdb's D gene call, TRBD1, goes unchecked for lack of DNA. The CDR3 loop spans 14 amino acids. The germline gives CDR1 MNHNS, CDR2 SASEGT. The CDR3 reads CASSGLGRRDEAFF.

V and J are TRBV7-9 and TRBJ2-1; there is no DNA to check the TCRdb D call of TRBD2. Germline-derived CDR1 and CDR2 are SEHNR and FQNEAQ (reference sequence). The CDR3 extends over 17 amino acids. CDR3 in amino acids: CASRGMIVAGDNDEQFF. Full variable domain (missing parts from reference TRBV7-9 and TRBJ2-1): DTGVSQNPRHKITKRGQNVTFRCDPISEHNRLYWYRQTLGQGPEFLTYFQNEAQLEKSRLLSDRFSAERPKGSFSTLEIQRTEQGDSAMYLCASRGMIVAGDNDEQFFGPGTRLTVL.

V and J are TRBV2 and TRBJ1-2. CDR1 SNHLY and CDR2 FYNNEI come from the germline V gene. This CDR3 contains 13 residues. The CDR3: CASSEPANYGYTF. The full variable domain, completed using reference TRBV2 and TRBJ1-2, is EPEVTQTPSHQVTQMGQEVILRCVPISNHLYFYWYRQILGQKVEFLVSFYNNEISEKSEIFDDQFSVERPDGSNFTLKIRSTKLEDSAMYFCASSEPANYGYTFGSGTRLTVV.

The V call is TRBV5-4, the J call TRBJ1-1; TCRdb's assignment of TRBD1 cannot be checked, as there is no DNA. The CDR3 is 15 residues long. Germline CDR1 SGHNT, CDR2 YYREEE (reference sequence). The CDR3 spells CASSLPSGMNTEAFF.

The chain employs TRBV7-8 and TRBJ2-7; no DNA is available, so the TRBD2 call from TCRdb remains unchecked. The V gene's germline CDR1 is SGHVS and CDR2 FQNEAQ. CDR3 length equals 15 residues. The CDR3 spells CASSLGGGRGDEQYF. Looking up the rest from reference TRBV7-8 and TRBJ2-7 gives the full variable domain: GAGVSQSPRYKVAKRGQDVALRCDPISGHVSLFWYQQALGQGPEFLTYFQNEAQLDKSGLPSDRFFAERPEGSVSTLKIQRTQQEDSAVYLCASSLGGGRGDEQYFGPGTRLTVT.

This rearrangement joins TRBV7-8 to TRBJ2-1; absent DNA, TCRdb's TRBD1 call cannot be checked. The V gene's germline CDR1 is SGHVS and CDR2 FQNEAQ. This CDR3 is 14 amino acids long. CDR3 region: CASSVLTGYNEQFF.

The V and J genes are TRBV18 and TRBJ2-1; the TCRdb D gene call, TRBD1, has no DNA to confirm it. This CDR3 is 14 amino acids long. The V gene's germline CDR1 is KGHSH and CDR2 LQKENI. CDR3 in amino acids: CASSPGGAPNEQFF.

This chain joins TRBV20-1 and TRBJ1-5; TCRdb gives TRBD1 as the D gene, but with no DNA this cannot be confirmed. There are 13 residues in the CDR3. CDR1 and CDR2 (germline): DFQATT, SNEGSKA (reference sequence). CDR3 amino acids: CSARPGGNQPQHF.

The genes are TRBV11-2 and TRBJ2-7; the D call of TRBD1 rests on TCRdb alone, since no DNA is present to check it. The germline gives CDR1 SGHAT, CDR2 FQNNGV. The CDR3 contains 15 residues. The CDR3 here is CASSLPPGRTYEQYF.

This chain uses TRBV15 with TRBJ2-5; absent DNA, TCRdb's TRBD1 call cannot be checked. The CDR3 runs 14 residues. Germline loops: CDR1 LNHNV, CDR2 YYDKDF (reference sequence). This chain's CDR3 is CATSNGHTEETQYF. The full variable domain, completed using reference TRBV15 and TRBJ2-5, is DAMVIQNPRYQVTQFGKPVTLSCSQTLNHNVMYWYQQKSSQAPKLLFHYYDKDFNNEADTPDNFQSRRPNTSFCFLDIRSPGLGDTAMYLCATSNGHTEETQYFGPGTRLLVL.

The V call is TRBV18, the J call TRBJ1-2; absent DNA, TCRdb's TRBD1 call cannot be checked. Looked up from germline, CDR1 is KGHSH and CDR2 is LQKENI. This CDR3 spans 14 amino acids. CDR3 sequence: CASSPSIQGEGYTF.